This note documents a single T cell receptor beta chain sequence. The antigen this receptor binds is unknown. Base qualities are not at hand, and no much larger clone is one base apart. The cohort consisted of fewer than 700 healthy bone marrow donors. Cohort members were all nominally healthy when sampled, although unrecorded immune exposures were likely present. The donor was CMV seropositive and was included in the group of 290 or so seropositive cohort members. Each donor provided a peripheral blood sample, and peripheral blood mononuclear cells were used for TCR beta sequencing. Genomic DNA was extracted from the blood cell samples with the Qiagen DNeasy Blood Extraction Kit. These data originate in a study of cytomegalovirus exposure and HLA in healthy donors (dated by TCRdb to 2017 to 2019). Notes on the research overall: In an earlier analysis of fewer than 750 of the donors, 250 to 350 Gb of sequence data and just under 120 million unique TCR beta sequences from about 179 million T cells were reported. Around 320 gigabases of sequencing data and approximately 80 million unique TCR sequences were included in an early release covering roughly 600 HLA-typed donors. Among the approximately 430 genotyped donors, 81% belonged to the genetic ancestry cluster associated with self-reported Caucasian donors. The study was designed to test whether signatures of past pathogen exposure could be identified by cataloging public T cell receptors. Using immunosequencing, the study profiled T cell repertoires from roughly 650 subjects and related those repertoires to cytomegalovirus serostatus. In addition to the first cohort of roughly 700 subjects, a separate validation cohort of 130 or so different subjects was used. To predict cytomegalovirus infection status, the study brought together high-throughput TCR immunosequencing, statistical association of individual TCRs with disease status, and machine learning. In a later analysis, previously published TCR beta repertoires from 670 or so donors were re-analyzed and high-resolution HLA genotyping was added so that TCR occurrence patterns could be studied. Rather than using new phenotypic data, the later analysis identified candidate immune exposures from TCR beta sequences and from how often those sequences occurred across donors. To decide whether each TCR beta V gene segment behaved as functional or pseudogenic, an earlier analysis of some 570 of the donors relied on high-throughput TCR beta sequencing. Donor age, sex, ethnicity and CMV serostatus were compiled together with the repertoire data. A later genetic analysis took genome-wide SNP genotypes for about 55% of the 666 donors and used that subset as a discovery cohort. All discovery cohort repertoires had been generated on a single sequencing platform. Class I and class II HLA loci were covered by the typing at four-digit resolution. The number of typed donors differed by locus: roughly 629-630 for A, B, C, DRB1 and DQB1; 522 for DQA1; over 600 for DPA1; and 400 to 480 for DPB1. Five DR-DQ haplotypes were treated as single units for association and clustering because of strong linkage in the cohort. Among roughly 400 genotyped donors of the cohort, an average of approximately 240,000 unique TCR beta nucleotide sequences was sequenced per donor, of which about 20% were non-productive.

Overall study outcomes, separate from this receptor: A later analysis associated about 18,000 TCR beta sequences with specific HLA alleles at a false discovery rate of 0.05. In an earlier analysis of some 550 of the donors, most TCR beta V segments were observed in productive rearrangements about 87% or about 30% of the time, broadly matching IMGT annotations. According to a later analysis, most CMV-associated TCR beta chains appeared to be HLA-restricted, and the HLA associations seemed to be driven largely by CMV exposure. According to a later genetic analysis, donors in an Asian-associated ancestry cluster had fewer N-insertions in productive TCRs than the roughly 700-donor mean. The authors suggested that the approach could potentially be extended to other disease states and immunological phenotypes. In a later analysis, HLA-associated TCR beta chains showed more clonal expansion and lower generation probabilities than non-associated chains that were equally common. Correlated functional status among segregating V segments might be attributable to linkage disequilibrium, but an unknown experimental factor could not be ruled out. In vitro tests confirmed that a few of the cytomegalovirus-associated TCR beta chains recognize cytomegalovirus antigens. Because some donors lacked HLA typing at each locus, the association tests relied only on the typed subset. The cohort was sequenced for TCR beta chains only, and without alpha or paired-chain data the features that could be detected were limited. According to a later analysis, parvovirus B19, influenza, CMV and Epstein-Barr virus appeared linked to several top co-occurrence clusters. The presence/absence analyses assumed that sequencing depth was roughly uniform across donors, and that assumption may not be true. A further reported finding was that TCR beta sequences accurately predicted the HLA-A and HLA-B alleles for most subjects in the first cohort. A group of highly shared sequence variants was considered likely to be a technical artifact of the sequencing pipeline. Because counts were too low, roughly 17 rarely observed V segments, including chromosome 9 orphons, were left out of the earlier analysis of approximately 580 of the donors. A later genetic analysis associated a missense DCLRE1C variant with V-gene and J-gene trimming of TCR beta chains, and an independent cohort replicated the association. Across donors, most TCR sequences were observed very rarely, whereas some public TCRs were present in many individuals. The study gave a list of 150 to 200 TCR beta chains associated with cytomegalovirus. Assigning TCR associations to individual alleles was difficult when HLA alleles, especially DR and DQ, strongly co-occurred. The classifier was reported to diagnose cytomegalovirus status with high specificity and sensitivity in both the original cohort and the validation cohort. According to a later analysis, TCR association rates differed among HLA loci, with DRB1 alleles showing the most associated TCRs and HLA-C alleles showing the fewest. The only immune exposure information available for the cohort was CMV serostatus.

The library was built by means of the immunoSEQ multiplex PCR assay. The multiplex PCR relied on a mix of 60 forward primers for TCR Vbeta segments and 13 reverse primers for TCR Jbeta segments. The CDR3 region of rearranged TCR beta genes was amplified from genomic DNA by a multiplex PCR assay. The amplified TCR beta libraries were sequenced on the Illumina HiSeq System as 87-base-pair reads. The authors' analysis ran thus. Across the 700 or so repertoires, a later analysis counted approximately 75 million unique TCR beta chains, around 11 million of which were shared by at least two donors. Raw reads were error-corrected and collapsed into unique sequences by a nearest-neighbor algorithm in which closely related sequences were merged to remove PCR and sequencing errors. V, D and J gene segments were assigned by aligning CDR3 sequences to IMGT reference sequences. For a sequence to be retained, a match of at least six nucleotides to both a V gene segment and a J gene segment was required. Rearrangements were called productive when the CDR3 lacked stop codons and stayed in frame with V and J; all others were non-productive. Following IMGT convention, CDR3 was defined as the stretch from the second conserved V-encoded cysteine to the conserved J-encoded phenylalanine. The earlier analysis of a few hundred of the donors excluded any sequence lacking an unambiguous match to a single V gene segment. In an earlier analysis of some 590 of the donors, V segments were called functional above 56.7% productive rearrangements and were called segregating when the between-donor standard deviation exceeded 5%. To diagnose cytomegalovirus status from the catalog of TCR beta chain sequences, a statistical classification framework was built. V and J gene assignment, in a later analysis, came from comparing TCR nucleotide sequences with IMGT/GENE-DB human TR gene sequences. In a later analysis, CDR3 sequences and most-parsimonious VDJ recombination scenarios were assigned using the TCRdist pipeline. In a later analysis, each TCR beta chain was defined by its CDR3 amino acid sequence together with its V-gene family, and reads without a unique V-gene family were excluded. As a way to deal with suspected cross-contamination and a sequencing artifact, a later analysis dropped hundreds of nucleotide sequences that were highly shared and had low generation probability. A later analysis calculated a clonal expansion index for each public chain from normalized within-repertoire ranks of inferred template counts. In a later analysis, generation probabilities were computed with a VDJ recombination model fitted to out-of-frame rearrangements, and the resulting probabilities were checked against IGoR. Hypergeometric tests were used in a later analysis to score TCR-TCR, TCR-HLA and TCR-CMV co-occurrence, with a repertoire-size bias correction applied to the TCR pairs. False discovery rates were estimated in a later analysis by permuting HLA or CMV assignments 20 times. A later analysis grouped co-occurring TCRs with DBSCAN, adding TCRdist sequence similarity when clustering within HLA-allele-positive subsets. Repertoires with fewer than 30,000 or more than 120,000 public chains, plus five repertoires with anomalous nucleotide sharing, were excluded from co-occurrence clustering. TCRdb took over this immuneACCESS table, retaining in-frame rearrangements with V and J assigned. Such tables are incomplete; in checked studies, under half of the missing clones stem from an unresolved V gene, and the remainder is unexplained. D and trimming come from the DNA, and the V and J calls and clone size come from that table. The sample contains 150,000 to 180,000 clones, around 82% of them found a single time. The top ten hold around 7% of the sample.

Input material: PBMCs. The TCR was taken from a woman aged 50 to 60 in good health and CMV-seropositive.

The nucleotide sequence reads TGCGCCAGCAGTGAGTCGGGGACAGGGTCGGAAAAACTGTTTTTT. It codes for CASSESGTGSEKLFF. The chain joins TRBV10-2 to TRBJ1-4, and 9 junctional nucleotides match TRBD1. Taken from cysteine to phenylalanine, the CDR3 has 15 residues. Only CDR3 DNA is held: 45 bases, read in frame from base 1. V ends up 0 bases short and J 8 bases short, with an unmatched junction base count of 4. The germline V gene supplies CDR1 WSHSY and CDR2 SAAADI.